Below are 18 T cell receptor beta chains sequenced from a single sample in a study of blood T cell repertoires in COVID-19. Here immunoSEQ multiplex PCR was the method, and the copy in TCRdb shows in-frame clones only, minus some. The repertoire holds approximately 450,000 clones, with roughly nine tenths as singletons. The sample taken for sequencing was PBMCs or T cells enriched from blood (not recorded which). The source is a young man who had recovered from COVID-19.

The V gene is TRBV30, the J gene TRBJ1-4; D remains unclear. V lost 7 bases and J lost 5, with 11 bases in between. The CDR3 totals 12 residues. Germline V gives CDR1 GTSNPN, CDR2 SVGIG (reference sequence). Here the CDR3 DNA reads TGTGCCTTATCGCCTGAGAATGAAAAACTGTTTTTT. Its protein is CALSPENEKLFF.

The rearrangement joins TRBV10-3 to TRBJ2-5; 7 positions agree with TRBD2. The V segment lost 3 bases and the J segment 1 base; nucleotides outside the gene matches: 5. CDR1 is ENHRY and CDR2 is SYGVKD in the germline V gene. The CDR3 sequence is 15 residues long. CDR3 residues: CAISDLLATQETQYF. The DNA for the CDR3 is TGTGCCATCAGTGACTTACTAGCGACCCAAGAGACCCAGTACTTC.

The gene calls are TRBV28 and TRBJ2-7; 10 nucleotides align to TRBD2. This CDR3 region has 18 residues. Germline V CDR1 and CDR2: MDHEN, SYDVKM. The junction had 15 bases not matched to a gene; V was cut back by 5 bases and J by 2 bases. The CDR3 is CASSPPQSGRAMAYEQYF. In nucleotides, the CDR3 is TGTGCCAGCAGTCCGCCTCAGAGCGGGAGGGCCATGGCCTACGAGCAGTACTTC.

The rearrangement links TRBV7-8 to TRBJ1-4; D possibly corresponds to TRBD1 (6 bases). There are 16 residues in the CDR3. Germline V CDR1 and CDR2: SGHVS, FQNEAQ. V gave up 5 bases and J gave up 3 bases, with 16 bases separating them. CDR3 sequence (DNA): TGTGCCAGCAGCCCGAGGACAGAGGGCCCTAATGAAAAACTGTTTTTT. Amino acid sequence: CASSPRTEGPNEKLFF.

The gene calls are TRBV19 and TRBJ1-1; 7 positions match TRBD1. The CDR3 is 15 amino acids. CDR1 is LNHDA and CDR2 is SQIVND in the germline V gene (reference sequence). V was pared by 5 bases and J by 4 bases, with 10 bases of the junction left unmatched. CDR3 in amino acids: CASSVTTGSGTEAFF. CDR3 coding DNA: TGTGCCAGTAGTGTCACGACAGGGAGTGGCACTGAAGCTTTCTTT. The entire variable domain, with the rest obtained from reference TRBV19 and TRBJ1-1, is as follows: DGGITQSPKYLFRKEGQNVTLSCEQNLNHDAMYWYRQDPGQGLRLIYYSQIVNDFQKGDIAEGYSVSREKKESFPLTVTSAQKNPTAFYLCASSVTTGSGTEAFFGQGTRLTVV.

The gene calls are TRBV7-2 and TRBJ1-1, with D possibly TRBD1 on 5 matching bases. Germline assignment: CDR1 SGHTA and CDR2 FQGNSA. Trimming stripped 1 base from V and 4 bases from J, with 10 bases between. The CDR3 contains 14 residues. CDR3: CASSLVGGTTEAFF. CDR3 DNA: TGTGCCAGCAGCTTAGTCGGGGGTACCACTGAAGCTTTCTTT.

The genes are TRBV10-3 and TRBJ2-7; 9 nucleotides agree with TRBD1. V shed 10 bases and J 2 bases; nucleotides not matched to a gene: 12. Germline assignment: CDR1 ENHRY and CDR2 SYGVKD. CDR3 size: 15 residues. This CDR3 is CATLRTGEITYEQYF. In DNA, the CDR3 is TGTGCCACCCTGAGGACAGGGGAAATTACCTACGAGCAGTACTTC.

The J gene is TRBJ2-7, the V gene TRBV28; 8 bases are a match to TRBD2. The CDR3 extends over 15 amino acids. V shed 6 bases, J shed 2 bases, and the junction held 9 bases outside the gene matches. CDR1 is MDHEN, CDR2 SYDVKM, per germline. The CDR3 here is CASRLAGPTTYEQYF. CDR3 coding DNA: TGTGCCAGCAGGCTAGCGGGTCCAACCACCTACGAGCAGTACTTC.

This chain uses TRBV19 with TRBJ1-2, with D perhaps matching TRBD1 (5 bases). Germline V gene data show CDR1 as LNHDA and CDR2 as SQIVND (reference sequence). V lost 7 bases to trimming and J lost 4 bases, with 13 bases between them. There are 13 residues in the CDR3. The CDR3 reads CASTPQGSYGYTF. DNA of the CDR3: TGTGCCAGTACCCCCCAGGGAAGCTATGGCTACACCTTC.

This rearrangement joins TRBV5-6 to TRBJ1-4; 9 bases fit TRBD1. V trimming: 4 bases; J trimming: 15 bases; junction bases outside the gene matches: 16. This CDR3 has 15 amino acids. CDR1 SGHDT and CDR2 YYEEEE come from the germline V gene. CDR3 loop: CASSDGQGTPSRLFF. In nucleotides, the CDR3 is TGTGCCAGCAGCGACGGACAGGGGACTCCTTCGAGGTTGTTTTTT.

The DNA of the CDR3 is TGTGCCATCAGTGATGGCGGGACAGTCTCTGGAAACACCATATATTTT. The encoded protein is CAISDGGTVSGNTIYF. The chain carries TRBV10-3 and TRBJ1-3, with 7 bases that match TRBD1. This CDR3 contains 16 residues. From germline, CDR1 is ENHRY and CDR2 SYGVKD. Trimming at V came to 3 bases and at J to 0 bases, leaving 5 bases not matched to a gene.

This clone appeared a single time. V and J are TRBV27 and TRBJ2-2; tentatively, D is TRBD2 (6 bases). This CDR3 has 13 residues. Per the germline V gene, CDR1 is MNHEY and CDR2 is SMNVEV (reference sequence). Deletions cut 7 bases from V and 7 bases from J, with 13 bases between. CDR3 protein: CASTGWRDGELFF. CDR3 DNA: TGTGCCAGCACCGGGTGGAGGGACGGGGAGCTGTTTTTT.

The J gene is TRBJ2-1, the V gene TRBV6-5; D is possibly TRBD2 (7 bases). The germline V gene has CDR1 MNHEY and CDR2 SVGAGI. The CDR3 length is 14 residues. V shed 4 bases and J shed 6 bases, with 13 bases lying between them. The CDR3 bases are TGTGCCAGCAGTTCCCCCCGGGGGGCCAATGAGCAGTTCTTC. This translates into CASSSPRGANEQFF.

This clone was observed once. The V call is TRBV6-5, the J call TRBJ2-1; D perhaps matches TRBD1 (5 bases). V dropped 4 bases and J dropped 12 bases, with 19 bases sitting between them. The CDR3 has 14 residues. Germline lookup yields CDR1 MNHEY and CDR2 SVGAGI. The CDR3 bases are TGTGCCAGCAGTTCCATTGGTGGGGCGCCGCCGCAGTTCTTC. Translated, it gives CASSSIGGAPPQFF.

The CDR3 protein is CAIGTGYTDTQYF. The CDR3 DNA is TGTGCCATTGGAACAGGATACACAGATACGCAGTATTTT. V and J are TRBV10-3 and TRBJ2-3; weak D call: TRBD1 (5 bases). Trimming cost V 9 bases and J 2 bases, with 12 bases left between them. The CDR3 covers 13 residues. The germline gives CDR1 ENHRY, CDR2 SYGVKD.

The rearrangement links TRBV28 to TRBJ1-5; D call uncertain. V was trimmed by 3 bases and J by 12 bases, leaving 12 bases between them. The CDR3 sequence is 12 residues long. Germline lookup yields CDR1 MDHEN and CDR2 SYDVKM. The CDR3 is CASSFSPIVQHF. The CDR3, as DNA: TGTGCCAGCAGTTTCTCCCCGATAGTCCAGCATTTT. Complete variable domain (other parts from reference TRBV28 and TRBJ1-5): DVKVTQSSRYLVKRTGEKVFLECVQDMDHENMFWYRQDPGLGLRLIYFSYDVKMKEKGDIPEGYSVSREKKERFSLILESASTNQTSMYLCASSFSPIVQHFGDGTRLSIL.

V usage is TRBV6-5 and J usage is TRBJ2-7, with D tentatively TRBD1 (5 bases). From germline, CDR1 is MNHEY and CDR2 SVGAGI. With 11 bases removed from V and 4 bases from J, the gap between germline ends came to 12 bases. CDR3 length: 11 residues. The chain's CDR3 is CALQGLYEQYF. Here the CDR3 DNA reads TGTGCCCTCCAGGGTTTATACGAGCAGTACTTC.

The chain combines TRBV11-1 with TRBJ1-1; D unclear. Germline V CDR1 and CDR2: SGHAT, FQDESV (reference sequence). CDR3 length: 15 amino acids. The germline V and J ends were trimmed by 5 bases and 4 bases, with 17 bases remaining between them. The chain's CDR3 is CASSPRSTRGTEAFF. The CDR3 nucleotides read TGTGCCAGCAGCCCACGATCTACCAGAGGCACTGAAGCTTTCTTT.